These 7 T cell receptor beta chains share one sample of origin, sequenced in a study of sequential checkpoint blockade in melanoma (dated by TCRdb to about 2019). The receptor library was made with the immunoSEQ multiplex PCR assay. TCRdb holds this immuneACCESS table with in-frame rearrangements only. Some clones are missing; in checked studies, unresolved V genes explain under half, and the rest has no known cause. The sample table shows some 9,600 clones, and around 24% are seen once. The top ten clones comprise about 17% of the sample. In the paper's terms, the treatment or condition label means: randomized to nivolumab then ipilimumab (arm A) or the reverse (arm B). The sample in question was tumor tissue (inferred from file names), obtained from a patient given nivolumab and ipilimumab in sequence. The source of these receptors is a human donor with melanoma.

The chain has TRBV29-1 and TRBJ1-2; 9 bases line up with TRBD1. Trimming took 6 bases from V and 3 from J; bases not matched to a gene: 2. The germline CDR1 and CDR2 sequences are SQVTM and ANQGSEA. CDR3 size: 12 residues. The CDR3 DNA reads TGCAGCGTCGACAGGGGGGACTATGGCTACACCTTC. As protein: CSVDRGDYGYTF.

CDR3 coding DNA: TGTGCCAGCAGATCCCCCGGGACAGGCGTTTACAATGAGCAGTTCTTC. It codes for CASRSPGTGVYNEQFF. The rearrangement joins TRBV6-8 to TRBJ2-1; 8 bases fit TRBD1. With 6 bases clipped from V and 4 bases from J, the junction kept 11 bases outside the gene matches. The CDR3 has 16 amino acids. The germline V gene encodes CDR1 MNHGY and CDR2 SAAAGT.

This rearrangement joins TRBV6-8 to TRBJ1-2, with D hard to call. Trimming took 2 bases from V and 8 from J, leaving 12 bases between them. This CDR3 has 13 amino acids. CDR1 is MNHGY and CDR2 is SAAAGT in the germline V gene. CDR3 in DNA: TGTGCCAGCAGTTACGGCGCAGCCGGGGGCTACACCTTC. As protein: CASSYGAAGGYTF.

This clone appeared a single time. The CDR3 DNA reads TGCGCCAGCAGCTTGGAGGGATCGGGTCAGCCCCAGCATTTT. This gives the protein CASSLEGSGQPQHF. The chain links TRBV5-1 to TRBJ1-5; no reliable D call. Between the trimmed V and J ends, which lost 0 bases and 6 bases, there was a span of 10 bases. The germline CDR1 and CDR2 sequences are SGHRS and YFSETQ. The CDR3 has 14 amino acids.

This clone was seen more than once but under ten times. The V call is TRBV28, the J call TRBJ1-5; D gene unclear. The germline V gene has CDR1 MDHEN and CDR2 SYDVKM. Trimming took 7 bases from V and 2 from J, leaving 18 bases between them. This CDR3 comprises 16 residues. For the CDR3, the DNA is TGTGCCAGCACCCTAAGGCGCGGGGAAGGCAATCAGCCCCAGCATTTT. It encodes CASTLRRGEGNQPQHF.

This clone was seen more than once but under ten times. The V gene is TRBV11-3, the J gene TRBJ2-3, with TRBD2 matching over 11 bases. CDR3 length: 19 residues. Germline CDR1 and CDR2: SGHNT and YENEEA. The junction had 10 bases not matched to a gene; V was cut back by 1 base and J by 1 base. Here the CDR3 reads CASSLGVSGRGLGTDTQYF. In DNA form, the CDR3 reads TGTGCCAGCAGCTTAGGGGTTAGCGGGAGGGGTCTGGGCACAGATACGCAGTATTTT.

The V call is TRBV30, the J call TRBJ2-1, with D possibly TRBD2 on 6 matching bases. The CDR3 loop spans 13 amino acids. The germline V and J ends were trimmed by 1 base and 4 bases, with 8 bases remaining between them. CDR1 and CDR2 (germline): GTSNPN, SVGIG (reference sequence). DNA of the CDR3: TGTGCCTGGAGTGGGGGACTTTACAATGAGCAGTTCTTC. Its protein product is CAWSGGLYNEQFF. Filled out from reference TRBV30 and TRBJ2-1, the complete variable domain reads SQTIHQWPATLVQPVGSPLSLECTVEGTSNPNLYWYRQAAGRGLQLLFYSVGIGQISSEVPQNLSASRPQDRQFILSSKKLLLSDSGFYLCAWSGGLYNEQFFGPGTRLTVL.